This T cell receptor (beta chain) was found in a study of blood T cell repertoires in COVID-19. Study-wide background: Sample material is recorded as cDNA or gDNA derived from T cells, B-cell-depleted T cells, or PBMCs.

Clones were read by immunoSEQ multiplex PCR, and TCRdb kept only the in-frame ones, dropping some. The table lists more than 70,000 clones, 90% of them singletons, with about 5.1% in the top ten. This CDR3 contains 15 residues. The germline V and J ends were trimmed by 0 bases and 8 bases, with 16 bases remaining between them. Per germline, CDR1 SGHDN and CDR2 FVKESK. The chain uses TRBV14 and TRBJ1-1; D is uncertain. The receptor was derived from a young woman with acute or convalescent COVID-19. The source material was peripheral blood. The CDR3 coding sequence is TGTGCCAGCAGCCAAGATTTACCTCGGAGGGAAGAAGCTTTCTTT. This codes for CASSQDLPRREEAFF.